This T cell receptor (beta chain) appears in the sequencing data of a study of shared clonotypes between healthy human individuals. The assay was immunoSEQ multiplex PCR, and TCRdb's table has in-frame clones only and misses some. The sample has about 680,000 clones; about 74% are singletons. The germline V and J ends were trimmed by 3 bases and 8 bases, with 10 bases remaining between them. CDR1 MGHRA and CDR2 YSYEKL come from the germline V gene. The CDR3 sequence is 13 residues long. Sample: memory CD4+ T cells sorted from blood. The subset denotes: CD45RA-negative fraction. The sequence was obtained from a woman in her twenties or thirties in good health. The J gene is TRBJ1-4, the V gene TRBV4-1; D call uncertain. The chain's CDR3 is CASSQALREKLFF. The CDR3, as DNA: TGCGCCAGCAGCCAGGCCTTAAGGGAAAAACTGTTTTTT.